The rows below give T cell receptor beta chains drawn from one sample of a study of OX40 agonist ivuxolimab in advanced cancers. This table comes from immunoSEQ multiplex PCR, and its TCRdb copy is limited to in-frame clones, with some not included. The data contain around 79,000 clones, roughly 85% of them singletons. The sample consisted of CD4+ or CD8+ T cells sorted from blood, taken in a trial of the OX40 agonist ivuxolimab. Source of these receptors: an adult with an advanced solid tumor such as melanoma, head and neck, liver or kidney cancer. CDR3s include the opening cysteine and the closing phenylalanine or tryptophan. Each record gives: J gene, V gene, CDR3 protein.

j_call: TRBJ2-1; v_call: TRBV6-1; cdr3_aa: CASSVVSNEQFF
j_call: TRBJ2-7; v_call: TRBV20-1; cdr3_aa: CSARDHSEQYF
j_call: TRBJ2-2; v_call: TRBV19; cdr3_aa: CASSRSLLSGELFF
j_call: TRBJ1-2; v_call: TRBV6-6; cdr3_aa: CASSSWGASDYGYTF
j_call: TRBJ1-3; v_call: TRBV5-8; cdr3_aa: CASSKNRGNTIYF
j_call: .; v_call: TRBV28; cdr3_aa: CASSTVGAVGYEQYF
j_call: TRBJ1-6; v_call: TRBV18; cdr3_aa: CASSPNQQGNSPLHF
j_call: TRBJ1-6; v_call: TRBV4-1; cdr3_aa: CASSKGQRDSPLHF
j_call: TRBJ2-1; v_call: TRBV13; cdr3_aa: CASSLERMGQANNEQFF
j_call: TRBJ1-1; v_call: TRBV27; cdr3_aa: CASSTPSLQGTEAFF
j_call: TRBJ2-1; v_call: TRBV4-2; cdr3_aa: CASSLGLAGGFSSYNEQFF
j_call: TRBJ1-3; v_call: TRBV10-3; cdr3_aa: CAISDKGNSGNTIYF
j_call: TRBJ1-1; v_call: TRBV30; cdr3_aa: CAWAFGEWTEAFF
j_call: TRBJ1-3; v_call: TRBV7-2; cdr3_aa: CASSPQGTSGNTIYF
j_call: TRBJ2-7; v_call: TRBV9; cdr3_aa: CASSVRDRAVEQYF
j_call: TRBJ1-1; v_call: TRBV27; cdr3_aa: CASSFDRNTEAFF
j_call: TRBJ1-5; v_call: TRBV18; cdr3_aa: CASSPPGQVGQPQHF
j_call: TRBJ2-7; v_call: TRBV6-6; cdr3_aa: CASTPGGHEQYF
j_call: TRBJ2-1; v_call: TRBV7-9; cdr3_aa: CASSLRGSVRGDEQFF
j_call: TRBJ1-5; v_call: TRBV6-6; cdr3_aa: CASKDRNQPQHF
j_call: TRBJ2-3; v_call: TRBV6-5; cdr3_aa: CASTRDHTDTQYF
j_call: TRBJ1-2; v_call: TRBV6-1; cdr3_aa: CASRRDRANYGYTF
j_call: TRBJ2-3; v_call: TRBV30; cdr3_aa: CAWLTGTSGGGDTQYF
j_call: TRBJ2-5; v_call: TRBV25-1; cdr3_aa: CASSELSGGQETQYF
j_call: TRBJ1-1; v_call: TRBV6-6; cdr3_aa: CASNSGVNTEAFF
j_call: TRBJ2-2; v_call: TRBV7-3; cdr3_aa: CASSLRGGNTGELFF
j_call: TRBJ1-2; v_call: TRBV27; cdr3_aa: CASSRDTGYGYTF
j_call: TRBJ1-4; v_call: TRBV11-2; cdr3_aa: CASSLGHEKLFF
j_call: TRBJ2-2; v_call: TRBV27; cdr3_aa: CASSWYTGELFF
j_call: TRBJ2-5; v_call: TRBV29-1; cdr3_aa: CSVGLAGGQETQYF
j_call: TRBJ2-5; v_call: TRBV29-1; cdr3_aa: CSSLGTGETQYF
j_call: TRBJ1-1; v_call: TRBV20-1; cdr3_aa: CSARRNTEAFF
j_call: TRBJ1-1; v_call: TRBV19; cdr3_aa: CASSIEGRRFTEAFF
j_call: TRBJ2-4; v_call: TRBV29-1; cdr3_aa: CSVGTPGSGKNIQYF
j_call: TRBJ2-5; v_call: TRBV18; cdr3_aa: CASSPPRQGAMETQYF
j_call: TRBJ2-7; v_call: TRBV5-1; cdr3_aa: CASSTTGGGSYEQYF
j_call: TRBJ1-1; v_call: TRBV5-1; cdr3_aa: CASSLEGLGLPDRGRSAFF
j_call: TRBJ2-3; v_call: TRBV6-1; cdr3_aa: CASSGGLAGGTDTQYF
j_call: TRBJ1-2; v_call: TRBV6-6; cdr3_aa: CASSLTGYGYTF
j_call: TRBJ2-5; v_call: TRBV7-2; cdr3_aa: CASSLRQGGETQYF
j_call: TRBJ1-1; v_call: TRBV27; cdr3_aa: CASSLQGVSEAFF
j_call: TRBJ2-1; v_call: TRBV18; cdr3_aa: CASSPRTSGGNEQFF
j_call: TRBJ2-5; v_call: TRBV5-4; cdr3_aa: CASSRGVSETQYF
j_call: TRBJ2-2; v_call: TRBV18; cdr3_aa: CASSPRPHLAGNTGELFF
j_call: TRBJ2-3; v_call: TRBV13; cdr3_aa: CASSPIALAGVGSTDTQYF
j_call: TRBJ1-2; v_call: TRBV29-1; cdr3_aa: CSVTGTGLYGYTF
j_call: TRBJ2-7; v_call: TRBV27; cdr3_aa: CASSVITAPSYEQYF
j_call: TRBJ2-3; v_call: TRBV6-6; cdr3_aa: CASRGGGNTDTQYF
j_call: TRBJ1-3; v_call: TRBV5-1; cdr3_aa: CASSGTEGPGNTIYF
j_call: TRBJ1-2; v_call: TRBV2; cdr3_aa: CASSEGRGYGYTF
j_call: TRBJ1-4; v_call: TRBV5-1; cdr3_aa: CASSLRSYNNEKLFF
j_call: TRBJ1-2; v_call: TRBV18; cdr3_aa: CASSPGSHYGYTF
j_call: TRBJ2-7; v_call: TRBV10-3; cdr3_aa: CAIRSGTANSYEQYF
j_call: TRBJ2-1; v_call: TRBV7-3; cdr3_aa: CASSYRYGNYNEQFF
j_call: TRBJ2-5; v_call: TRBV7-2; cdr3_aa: CASSSPGTTQYF